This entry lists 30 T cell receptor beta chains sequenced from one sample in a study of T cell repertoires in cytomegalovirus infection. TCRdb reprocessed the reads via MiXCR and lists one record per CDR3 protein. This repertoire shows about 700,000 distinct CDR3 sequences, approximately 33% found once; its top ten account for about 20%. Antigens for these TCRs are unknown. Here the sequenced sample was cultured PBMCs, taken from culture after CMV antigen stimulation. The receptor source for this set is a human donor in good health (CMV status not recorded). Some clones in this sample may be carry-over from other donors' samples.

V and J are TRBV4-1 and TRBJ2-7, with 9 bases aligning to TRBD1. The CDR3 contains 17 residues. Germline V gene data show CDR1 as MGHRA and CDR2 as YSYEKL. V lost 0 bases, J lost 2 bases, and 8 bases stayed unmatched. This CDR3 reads CASSQEWTGALAYEQYF. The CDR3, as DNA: TGCGCCAGCAGCCAAGAATGGACAGGGGCTTTGGCCTACGAGCAGTACTTC.

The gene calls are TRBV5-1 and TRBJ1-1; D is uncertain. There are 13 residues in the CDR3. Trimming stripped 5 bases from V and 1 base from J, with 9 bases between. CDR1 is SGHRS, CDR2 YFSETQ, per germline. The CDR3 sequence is CASRAEENTEAFF. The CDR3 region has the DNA TGCGCCAGCAGAGCTGAGGAGAACACTGAAGCTTTCTTT.

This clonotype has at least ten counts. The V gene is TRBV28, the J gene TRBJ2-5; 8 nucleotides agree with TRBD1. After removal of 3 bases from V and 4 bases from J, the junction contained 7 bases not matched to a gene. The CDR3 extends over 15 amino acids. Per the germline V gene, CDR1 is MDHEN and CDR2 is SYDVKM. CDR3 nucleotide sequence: TGTGCCAGCAGTTTTTGGCAGGGGGCTGCAGAGACCCAGTACTTC. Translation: CASSFWQGAAETQYF.

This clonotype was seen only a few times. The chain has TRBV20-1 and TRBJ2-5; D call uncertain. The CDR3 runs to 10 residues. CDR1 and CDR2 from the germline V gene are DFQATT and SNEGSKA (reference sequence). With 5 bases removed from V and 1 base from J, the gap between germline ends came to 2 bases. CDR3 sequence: CSAFQETQYF. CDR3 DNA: TGCAGTGCTTTCCAAGAGACCCAGTACTTC.

The chain's CDR3 is CASSQGTSGRALETQYF. CDR3 DNA: TGCGCCAGCAGCCAAGGGACTAGCGGGAGGGCCCTCGAGACCCAGTACTTC. The chain employs TRBV4-3 and TRBJ2-5; 15 bases agree with TRBD2. From germline, CDR1 is LGHNA and CDR2 YSLEER. V shed 1 base and J 5 bases; nucleotides not matched to a gene: 5. CDR3 length equals 17 residues.

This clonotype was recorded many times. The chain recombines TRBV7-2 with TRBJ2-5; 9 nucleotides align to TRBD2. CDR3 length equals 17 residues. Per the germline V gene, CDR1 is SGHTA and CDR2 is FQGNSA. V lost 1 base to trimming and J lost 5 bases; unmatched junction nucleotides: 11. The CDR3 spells CASSLVGGGAIQETQYF. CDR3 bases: TGTGCCAGCAGCTTAGTCGGCGGGGGGGCCATACAGGAGACCCAGTACTTC. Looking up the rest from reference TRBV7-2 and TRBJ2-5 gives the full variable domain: GAGVSQSPSNKVTEKGKDVELRCDPISGHTALYWYRQSLGQGLEFLIYFQGNSAPDKSGLPSDRFSAERTGGSVSTLTIQRTQQEDSAVYLCASSLVGGGAIQETQYFGPGTRLLVL.

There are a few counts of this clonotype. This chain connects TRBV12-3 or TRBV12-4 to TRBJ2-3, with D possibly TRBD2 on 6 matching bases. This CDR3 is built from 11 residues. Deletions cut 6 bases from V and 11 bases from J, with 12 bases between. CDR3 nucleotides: TGTGCCAGCAGCGGGACTTACGGGCAGTATTTT. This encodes CASSGTYGQYF.

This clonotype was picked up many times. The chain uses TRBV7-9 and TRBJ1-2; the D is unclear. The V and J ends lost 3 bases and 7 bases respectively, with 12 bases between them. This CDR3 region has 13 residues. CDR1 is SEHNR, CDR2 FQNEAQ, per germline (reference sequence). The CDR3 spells CASSLSGTGGYTF. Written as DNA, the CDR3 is TGTGCCAGCAGCTTGTCGGGAACCGGTGGCTACACCTTC. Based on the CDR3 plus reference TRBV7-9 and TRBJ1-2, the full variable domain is DTGVSQNPRHKITKRGQNVTFRCDPISEHNRLYWYRQTLGQGPEFLTYFQNEAQLEKSRLLSDRFSAERPKGSFSTLEIQRTEQGDSAMYLCASSLSGTGGYTFGSGTRLTVV.

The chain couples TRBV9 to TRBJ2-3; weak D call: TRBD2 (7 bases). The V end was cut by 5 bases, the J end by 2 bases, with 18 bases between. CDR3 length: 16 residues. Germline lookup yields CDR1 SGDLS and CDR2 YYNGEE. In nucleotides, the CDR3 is TGTGCCAGCAGACCCTTGGCGGGGGCCCCCACAGATACGCAGTATTTT. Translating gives CASRPLAGAPTDTQYF.

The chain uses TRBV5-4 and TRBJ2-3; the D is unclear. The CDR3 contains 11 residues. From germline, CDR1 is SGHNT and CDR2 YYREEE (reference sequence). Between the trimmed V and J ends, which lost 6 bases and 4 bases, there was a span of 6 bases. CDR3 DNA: TGTGCCAGCACCAATTCAGATACGCAGTATTTT. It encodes CASTNSDTQYF.

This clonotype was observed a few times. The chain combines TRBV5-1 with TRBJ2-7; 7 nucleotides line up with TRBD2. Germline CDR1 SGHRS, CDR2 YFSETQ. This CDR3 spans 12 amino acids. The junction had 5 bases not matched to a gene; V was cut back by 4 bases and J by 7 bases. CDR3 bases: TGCGCCAGCAGCAGGGAGGGTGGGGAGCAGTACTTC. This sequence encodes CASSREGGEQYF.

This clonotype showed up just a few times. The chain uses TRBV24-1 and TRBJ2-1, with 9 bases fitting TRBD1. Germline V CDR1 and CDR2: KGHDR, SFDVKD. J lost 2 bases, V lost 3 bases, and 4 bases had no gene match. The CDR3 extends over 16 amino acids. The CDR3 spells CATSDGGQGTYNEQFF. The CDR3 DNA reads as TGTGCCACCAGTGATGGGGGACAGGGAACCTACAATGAGCAGTTCTTC.

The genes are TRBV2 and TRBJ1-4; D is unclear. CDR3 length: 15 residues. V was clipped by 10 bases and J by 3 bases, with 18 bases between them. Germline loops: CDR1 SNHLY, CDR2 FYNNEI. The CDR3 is CATSAGNLANEKLFF. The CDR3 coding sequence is TGTGCCACTTCGGCGGGGAATTTGGCTAATGAAAAACTGTTTTTT. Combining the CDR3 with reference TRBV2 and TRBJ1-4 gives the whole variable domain EPEVTQTPSHQVTQMGQEVILRCVPISNHLYFYWYRQILGQKVEFLVSFYNNEISEKSEIFDDQFSVERPDGSNFTLKIRSTKLEDSAMYFCATSAGNLANEKLFFGSGTQLSVL.

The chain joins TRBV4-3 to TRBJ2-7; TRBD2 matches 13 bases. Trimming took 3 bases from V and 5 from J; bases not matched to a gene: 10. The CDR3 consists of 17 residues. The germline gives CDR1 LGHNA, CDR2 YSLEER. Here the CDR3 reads CASSQLVEGLAGNEQYF. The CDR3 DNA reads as TGCGCCAGCAGCCAGTTAGTCGAGGGACTAGCGGGAAACGAGCAGTACTTC.

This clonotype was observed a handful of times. The CDR3 coding sequence is TGTGCCAGCAGCTATGGGAGTTCACCCCTCCACTTT. Residues: CASSYGSSPLHF. The rearrangement links TRBV7-2 to TRBJ1-6; no firm D call. The CDR3 runs to 12 residues. CDR1 is SGHTA, CDR2 FQGNSA, per germline. V was pared by 4 bases and J by 9 bases, with 7 bases between.

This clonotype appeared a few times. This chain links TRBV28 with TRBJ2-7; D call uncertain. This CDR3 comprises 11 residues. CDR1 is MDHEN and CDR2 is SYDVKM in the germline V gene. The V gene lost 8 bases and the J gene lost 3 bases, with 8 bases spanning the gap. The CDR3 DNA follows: TGTGCCAGCGCCACCTTCTACGAGCAGTACTTC. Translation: CASATFYEQYF.

The CDR3 DNA is TGCAGCGTTAGGGGGGGATATGATACGCAGTATTTT. Encoded protein: CSVRGGYDTQYF. V usage is TRBV29-1 and J usage is TRBJ2-3, with D tentatively TRBD2 (7 bases). Germline-derived CDR1 and CDR2 are SQVTM and ANQGSEA. V was trimmed by 5 bases and J by 6 bases, leaving 12 bases between them. This CDR3 is built from 12 residues.

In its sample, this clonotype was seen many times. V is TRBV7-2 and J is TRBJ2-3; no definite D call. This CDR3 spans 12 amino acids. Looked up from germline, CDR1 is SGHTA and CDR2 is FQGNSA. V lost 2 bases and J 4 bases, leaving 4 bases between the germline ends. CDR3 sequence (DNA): TGTGCCAGCAGCTTATTGTCAGATACGCAGTATTTT. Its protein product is CASSLLSDTQYF.

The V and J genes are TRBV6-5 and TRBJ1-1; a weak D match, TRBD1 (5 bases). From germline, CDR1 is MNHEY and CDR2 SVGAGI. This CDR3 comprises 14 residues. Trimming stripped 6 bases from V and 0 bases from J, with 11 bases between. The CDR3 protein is CASSNFRVNTEAFF. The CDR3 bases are TGTGCCAGCAGCAATTTCAGGGTGAACACTGAAGCTTTCTTT.

Here the CDR3 DNA reads TGCGCCAGCAGCCAAATCCGCAATGAGCAGTTCTTC. This encodes CASSQIRNEQFF. The genes are TRBV4-1 and TRBJ2-1; D unresolved. The CDR3 consists of 12 residues. Looked up from germline, CDR1 is MGHRA and CDR2 is YSYEKL. V was pared by 2 bases and J by 6 bases, with 5 bases between.

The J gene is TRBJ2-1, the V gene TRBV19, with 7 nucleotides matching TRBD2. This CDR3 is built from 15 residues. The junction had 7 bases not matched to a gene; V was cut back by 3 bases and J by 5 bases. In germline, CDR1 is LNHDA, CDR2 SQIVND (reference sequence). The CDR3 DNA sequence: TGTGCCAGTAGTATCCCTGGGAGGGTGAACAATGAGCAGTTCTTC. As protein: CASSIPGRVNNEQFF.

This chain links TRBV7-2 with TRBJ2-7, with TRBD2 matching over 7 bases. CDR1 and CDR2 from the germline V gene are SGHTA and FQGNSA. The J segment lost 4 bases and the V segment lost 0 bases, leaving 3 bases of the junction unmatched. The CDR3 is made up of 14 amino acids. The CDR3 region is CASSLASGSYEQYV. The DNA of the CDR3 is TGTGCCAGCAGCTTAGCTAGCGGGTCATACGAGCAGTACGTC.

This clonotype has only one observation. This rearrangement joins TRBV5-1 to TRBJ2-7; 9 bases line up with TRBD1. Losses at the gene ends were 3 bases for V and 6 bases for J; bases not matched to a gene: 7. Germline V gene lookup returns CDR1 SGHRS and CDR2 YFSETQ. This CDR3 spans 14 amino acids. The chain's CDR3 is CASSSGTGWPEQYF. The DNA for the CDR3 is TGCGCCAGCAGCTCCGGGACAGGGTGGCCCGAGCAGTACTTC.

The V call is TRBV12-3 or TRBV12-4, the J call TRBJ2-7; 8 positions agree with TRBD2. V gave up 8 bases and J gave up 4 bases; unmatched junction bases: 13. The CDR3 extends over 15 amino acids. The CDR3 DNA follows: TGTGCCAGCTCCTCCTCCGGGGGGGGTAGGTACGAGCAGTACTTC. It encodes CASSSSGGGRYEQYF.

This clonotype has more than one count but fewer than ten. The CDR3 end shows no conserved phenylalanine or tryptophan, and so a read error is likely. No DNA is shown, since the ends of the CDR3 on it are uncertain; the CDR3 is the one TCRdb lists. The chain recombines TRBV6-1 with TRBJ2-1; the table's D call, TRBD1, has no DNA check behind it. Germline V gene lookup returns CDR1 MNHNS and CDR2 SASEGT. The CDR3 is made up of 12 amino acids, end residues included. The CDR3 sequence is CASRNRRDLVAL.

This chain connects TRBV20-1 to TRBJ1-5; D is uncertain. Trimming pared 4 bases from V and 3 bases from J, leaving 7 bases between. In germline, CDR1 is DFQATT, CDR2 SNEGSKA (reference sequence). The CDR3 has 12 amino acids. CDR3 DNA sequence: TGCAGTGCTAAGGAGGCCAATCAGCCCCAGCATTTT. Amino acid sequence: CSAKEANQPQHF.

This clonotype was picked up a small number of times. The chain's CDR3 is CASSLVGTGYEKLFF. In nucleotides, the CDR3 is TGTGCCAGCAGCTTAGTAGGGACAGGGTACGAAAAACTGTTTTTT. The chain uses TRBV7-2 and TRBJ1-4; 9 bases fit TRBD1. CDR1 and CDR2 (germline): SGHTA, FQGNSA. Unmatched junction bases numbered 5, after V lost 1 base and J lost 8 bases. The CDR3 runs to 15 residues.

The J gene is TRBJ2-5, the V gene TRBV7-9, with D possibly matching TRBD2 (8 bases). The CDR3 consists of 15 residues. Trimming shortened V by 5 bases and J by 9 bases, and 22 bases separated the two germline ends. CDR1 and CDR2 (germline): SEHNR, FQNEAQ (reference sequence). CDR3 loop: CASSALPGTAGAQYF. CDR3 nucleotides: TGTGCCAGCAGCGCACTCCCTGGGACAGCGGGGGCCCAGTACTTC.

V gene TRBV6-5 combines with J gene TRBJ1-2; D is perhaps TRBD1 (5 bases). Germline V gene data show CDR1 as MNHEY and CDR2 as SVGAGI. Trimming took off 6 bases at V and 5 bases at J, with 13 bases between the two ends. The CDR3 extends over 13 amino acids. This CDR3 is CASSLLKGYGYTF. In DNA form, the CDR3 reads TGTGCCAGCAGCCTCCTAAAGGGGTATGGCTACACCTTC.

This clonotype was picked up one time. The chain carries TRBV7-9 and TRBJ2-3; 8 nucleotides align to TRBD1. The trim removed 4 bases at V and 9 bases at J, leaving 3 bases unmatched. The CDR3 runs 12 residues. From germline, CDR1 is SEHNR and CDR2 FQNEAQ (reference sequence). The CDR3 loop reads CASSSGTGTQYF. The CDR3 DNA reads TGTGCCAGCAGCTCCGGGACAGGAACGCAGTATTTT.